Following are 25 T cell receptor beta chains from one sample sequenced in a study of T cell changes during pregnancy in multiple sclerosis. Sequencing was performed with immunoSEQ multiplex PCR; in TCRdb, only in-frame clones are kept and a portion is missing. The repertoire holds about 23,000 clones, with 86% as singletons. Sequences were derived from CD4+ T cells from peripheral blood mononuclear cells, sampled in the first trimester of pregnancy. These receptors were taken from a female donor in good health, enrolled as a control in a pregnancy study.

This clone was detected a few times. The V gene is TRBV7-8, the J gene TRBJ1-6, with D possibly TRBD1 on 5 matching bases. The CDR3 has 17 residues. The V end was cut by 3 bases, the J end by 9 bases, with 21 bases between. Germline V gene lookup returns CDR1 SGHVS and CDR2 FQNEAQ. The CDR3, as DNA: TGTGCCAGCAGCTTCTCCAGGGCACGGCGGGACGGTTCACCCCTCCACTTT. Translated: CASSFSRARRDGSPLHF.

The CDR3 DNA follows: TGTGCCAGCGAAAGGGGCTGGTTGAATCAGCCCCAGCATTTT. As protein: CASERGWLNQPQHF. The genes are TRBV21-1 and TRBJ1-5; TRBD1, the D gene given by the table, was not confirmed from the DNA. TRBV21-1 counts as a pseudogene. CDR3 size: 14 residues.

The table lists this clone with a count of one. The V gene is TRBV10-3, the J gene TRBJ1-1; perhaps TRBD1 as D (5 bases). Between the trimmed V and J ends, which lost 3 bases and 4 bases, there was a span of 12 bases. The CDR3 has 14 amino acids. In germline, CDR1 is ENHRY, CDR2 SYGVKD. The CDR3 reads CAISEEQVATEAFF. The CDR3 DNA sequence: TGTGCCATCAGTGAAGAACAGGTCGCCACTGAAGCTTTCTTT.

The CDR3 loop is CASSSGLAGGLGEQFF. The CDR3, as DNA: TGTGCCAGCAGCTCGGGACTAGCGGGAGGGCTAGGTGAGCAGTTCTTC. The chain is built from TRBV5-4 and TRBJ2-1, with TRBD2 identical over 16 bases. The trim removed 3 bases at V and 9 bases at J, leaving 6 bases unmatched. CDR1 is SGHNT and CDR2 is YYREEE in the germline V gene (reference sequence). This CDR3 contains 16 residues.

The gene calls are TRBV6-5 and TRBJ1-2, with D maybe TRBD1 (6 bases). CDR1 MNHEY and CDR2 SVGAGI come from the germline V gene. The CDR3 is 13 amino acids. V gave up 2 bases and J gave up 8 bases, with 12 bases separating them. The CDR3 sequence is CASSYGNRVGYTF. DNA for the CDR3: TGTGCCAGCAGTTACGGGAACAGGGTGGGCTACACCTTC.

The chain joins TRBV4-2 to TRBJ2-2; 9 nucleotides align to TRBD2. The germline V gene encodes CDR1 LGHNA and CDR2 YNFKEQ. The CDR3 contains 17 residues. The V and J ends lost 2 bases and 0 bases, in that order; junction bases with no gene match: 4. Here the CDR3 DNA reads TGTGCCAGCAGCCAATTTTCTAGCGGGGCGAACACCGGGGAGCTGTTTTTT. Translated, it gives CASSQFSSGANTGELFF.

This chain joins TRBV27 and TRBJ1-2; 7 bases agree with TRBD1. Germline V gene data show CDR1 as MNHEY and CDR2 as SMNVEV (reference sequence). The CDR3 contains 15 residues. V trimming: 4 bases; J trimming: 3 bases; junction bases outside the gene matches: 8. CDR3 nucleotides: TGTGCCAGCAGTTCCCGACAGGGATGGGACTATGGCTACACCTTC. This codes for CASSSRQGWDYGYTF.

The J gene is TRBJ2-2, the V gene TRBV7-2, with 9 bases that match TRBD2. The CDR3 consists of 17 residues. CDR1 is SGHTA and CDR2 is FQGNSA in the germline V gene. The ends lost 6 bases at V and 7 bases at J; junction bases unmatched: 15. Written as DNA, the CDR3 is TGTGCCAGCAGTTACGGGCGGGGGGGGTTTGGCGGCGGGGAGCTGTTTTTT. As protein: CASSYGRGGFGGGELFF.

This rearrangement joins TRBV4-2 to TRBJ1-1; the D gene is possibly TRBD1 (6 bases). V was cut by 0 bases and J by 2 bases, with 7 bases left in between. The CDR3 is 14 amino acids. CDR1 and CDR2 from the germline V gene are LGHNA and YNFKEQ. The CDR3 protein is CASSQEQGNTEAFF. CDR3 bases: TGTGCCAGCAGCCAAGAACAGGGAAACACTGAAGCTTTCTTT.

CDR3 DNA: TGCGCCAGCAGCACAGGGGACTATGGCTACACCTTC. Protein sequence: CASSTGDYGYTF. This chain links TRBV10-2 with TRBJ1-2, with 7 bases identical to TRBD1. Per the germline V gene, CDR1 is WSHSY and CDR2 is SAAADI. V gave up 6 bases and J gave up 3 bases; unmatched junction bases: 1. CDR3 length: 12 amino acids.

CDR3 protein: CASSYRVQTEAFF. CDR3 DNA: TGTGCCAGCAGCTACAGGGTGCAGACTGAAGCTTTCTTT. The chain has TRBV7-2 and TRBJ1-1; the D gene is possibly TRBD1 (6 bases). In germline, CDR1 is SGHTA, CDR2 FQGNSA. V lost 4 bases and J 5 bases, leaving 11 bases between the germline ends. The CDR3 extends over 13 amino acids.

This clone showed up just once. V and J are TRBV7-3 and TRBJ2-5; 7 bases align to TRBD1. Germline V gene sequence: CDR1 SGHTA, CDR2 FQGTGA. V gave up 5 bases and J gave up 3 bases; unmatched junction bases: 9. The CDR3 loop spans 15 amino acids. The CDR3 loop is CASSESGTAKETQYF. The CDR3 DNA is TGTGCCAGCAGCGAATCCGGGACAGCCAAAGAGACCCAGTACTTC.

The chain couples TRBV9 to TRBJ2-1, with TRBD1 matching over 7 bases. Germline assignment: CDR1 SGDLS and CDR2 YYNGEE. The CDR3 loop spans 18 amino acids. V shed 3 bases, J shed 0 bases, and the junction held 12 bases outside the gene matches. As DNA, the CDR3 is TGTGCCAGCAGCGCTAGAATCGACAGGGATCGCTCCTACAATGAGCAGTTCTTC. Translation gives CASSARIDRDRSYNEQFF.

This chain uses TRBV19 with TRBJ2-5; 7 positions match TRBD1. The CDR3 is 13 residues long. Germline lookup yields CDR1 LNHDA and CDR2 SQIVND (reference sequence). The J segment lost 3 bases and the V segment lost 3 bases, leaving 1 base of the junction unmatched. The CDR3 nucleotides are TGTGCCAGTAGTATGGGACAGAAAGAGACCCAGTACTTC. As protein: CASSMGQKETQYF.

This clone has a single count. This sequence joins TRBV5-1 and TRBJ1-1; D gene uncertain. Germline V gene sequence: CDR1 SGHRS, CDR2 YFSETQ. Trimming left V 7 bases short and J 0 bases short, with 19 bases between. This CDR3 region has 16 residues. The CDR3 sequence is CASRPRGDAVNTEAFF. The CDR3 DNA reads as TGCGCCAGCCGCCCCCGGGGAGACGCCGTGAACACTGAAGCTTTCTTT.

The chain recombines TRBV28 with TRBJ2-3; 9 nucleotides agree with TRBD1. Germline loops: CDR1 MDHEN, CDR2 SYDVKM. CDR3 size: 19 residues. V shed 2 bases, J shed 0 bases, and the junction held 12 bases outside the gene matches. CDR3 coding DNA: TGTGCCAGCAGTTTACCCAGGGGACAGGGCGGCCTTAGCACAGATACGCAGTATTTT. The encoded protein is CASSLPRGQGGLSTDTQYF.

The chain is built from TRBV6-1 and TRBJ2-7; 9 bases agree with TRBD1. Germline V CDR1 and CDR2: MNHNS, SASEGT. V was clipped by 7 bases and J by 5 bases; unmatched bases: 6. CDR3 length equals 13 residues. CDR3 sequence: CASNRDRDNEQYF. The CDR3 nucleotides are TGTGCCAGCAATAGGGACAGGGACAACGAGCAGTACTTC.

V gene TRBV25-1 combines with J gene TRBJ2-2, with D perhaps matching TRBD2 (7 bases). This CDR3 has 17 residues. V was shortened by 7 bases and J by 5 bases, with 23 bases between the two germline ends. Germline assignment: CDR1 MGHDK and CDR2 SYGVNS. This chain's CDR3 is CASTSHGGAAKTGELFF. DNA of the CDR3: TGTGCCAGCACCTCTCATGGGGGGGCCGCCAAAACCGGGGAGCTGTTTTTT.

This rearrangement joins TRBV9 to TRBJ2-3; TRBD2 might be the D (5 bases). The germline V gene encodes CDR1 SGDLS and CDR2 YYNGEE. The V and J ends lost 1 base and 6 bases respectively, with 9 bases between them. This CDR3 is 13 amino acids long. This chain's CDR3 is CASSVSSMDTQYF. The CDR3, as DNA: TGTGCCAGCAGCGTATCTAGCATGGATACGCAGTATTTT. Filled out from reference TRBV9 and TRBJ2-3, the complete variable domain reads DSGVTQTPKHLITATGQRVTLRCSPRSGDLSVYWYQQSLDQGLQFLIQYYNGEERAKGNILERFSAQQFPDLHSELNLSSLELGDSALYFCASSVSSMDTQYFGPGTRLTVL.

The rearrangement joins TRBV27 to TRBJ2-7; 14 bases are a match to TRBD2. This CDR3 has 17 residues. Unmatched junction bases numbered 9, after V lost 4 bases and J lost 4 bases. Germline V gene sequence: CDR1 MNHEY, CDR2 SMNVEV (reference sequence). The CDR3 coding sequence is TGTGCCAGCAGTTGGGGGGGGACTAGCGGGAGAAGGTACGAGCAGTACTTC. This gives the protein CASSWGGTSGRRYEQYF.

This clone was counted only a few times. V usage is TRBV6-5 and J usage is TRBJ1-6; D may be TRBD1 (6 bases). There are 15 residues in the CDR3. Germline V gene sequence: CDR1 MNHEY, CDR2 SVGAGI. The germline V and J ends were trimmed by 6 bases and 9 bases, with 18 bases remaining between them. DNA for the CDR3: TGTGCCAGCAGGGATGGGCCAGGGGTTGGTTCACCCCTCCACTTT. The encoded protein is CASRDGPGVGSPLHF.

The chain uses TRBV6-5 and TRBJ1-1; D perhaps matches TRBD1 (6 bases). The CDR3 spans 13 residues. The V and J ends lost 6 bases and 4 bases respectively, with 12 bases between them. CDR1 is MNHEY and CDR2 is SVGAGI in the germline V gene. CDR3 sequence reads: CASRLIQGTEAFF. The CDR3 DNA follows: TGTGCCAGCAGACTGATACAGGGCACTGAAGCTTTCTTT.

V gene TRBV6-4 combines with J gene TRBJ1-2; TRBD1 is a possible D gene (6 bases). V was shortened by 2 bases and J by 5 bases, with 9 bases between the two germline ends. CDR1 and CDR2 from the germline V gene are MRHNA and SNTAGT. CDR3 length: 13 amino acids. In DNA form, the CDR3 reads TGTGCCAGCAGTGACGGCAGGGGTTATGGCTACACCTTC. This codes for CASSDGRGYGYTF.

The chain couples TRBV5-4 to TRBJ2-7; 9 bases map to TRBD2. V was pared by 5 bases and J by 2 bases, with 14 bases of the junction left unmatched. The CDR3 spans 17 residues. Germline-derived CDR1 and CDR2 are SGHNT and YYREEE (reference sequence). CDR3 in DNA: TGTGCCAGCAGTTTTATGATAGGCGGGGGGGCAACCTACGAGCAGTACTTC. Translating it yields CASSFMIGGGATYEQYF.

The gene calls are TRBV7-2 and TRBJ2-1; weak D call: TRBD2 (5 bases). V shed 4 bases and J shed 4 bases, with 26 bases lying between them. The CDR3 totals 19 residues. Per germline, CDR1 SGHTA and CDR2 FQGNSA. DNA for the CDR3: TGTGCCAGCAGCTCCTCCCCGGGCCTAGCCCCCCTCAGATACAATGAGCAGTTCTTC. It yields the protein CASSSSPGLAPLRYNEQFF.